One and the same sample provided the 20 T cell receptor beta chains below, sequenced in a study of blood T cell repertoires in COVID-19. Method: immunoSEQ multiplex PCR; TCRdb's copy keeps in-frame clones and lacks some. Counted here are fewer than 85,000 clones, around 87% occurring once; the ten biggest clones make up just over 8%. Material: peripheral blood. Receptor source: a man between 50 and 59 years old with active COVID-19.

V gene TRBV24-1 combines with J gene TRBJ2-2; TRBD1 matches 7 bases. The CDR3 has 16 residues. The germline V gene has CDR1 KGHDR and CDR2 SFDVKD. V lost 1 base, J lost 0 bases, and 1 base stayed unmatched. The CDR3 loop reads CATSDLDRANTGELFF. CDR3 nucleotide sequence: TGTGCCACCAGTGATTTAGACAGGGCGAACACCGGGGAGCTGTTTTTT.

The genes are TRBV4-1 and TRBJ1-5, with 8 bases that match TRBD1. The V segment lost 3 bases and the J segment 1 base; nucleotides outside the gene matches: 2. CDR1 and CDR2 from the germline V gene are MGHRA and YSYEKL. This CDR3 has 15 residues. CDR3 loop: CASSQTGVSNQPQHF. CDR3 DNA: TGCGCCAGCAGCCAGACAGGGGTCAGCAATCAGCCCCAGCATTTT.

The J gene is TRBJ2-1, the V gene TRBV20-1; 9 positions agree with TRBD2. The germline CDR1 and CDR2 sequences are DFQATT and SNEGSKA (reference sequence). With 3 bases clipped from V and 2 bases from J, the junction kept 5 bases outside the gene matches. The CDR3 length is 15 residues. The CDR3, as DNA: TGCAGTGCTAGTATAGCGGGAGCGCCCTACAATGAGCAGTTCTTC. Translation: CSASIAGAPYNEQFF.

This chain uses TRBV9 with TRBJ1-6; D is unclear. The germline V and J ends were trimmed by 3 bases and 6 bases, with 16 bases remaining between them. In germline, CDR1 is SGDLS, CDR2 YYNGEE. This CDR3 is built from 16 residues. CDR3 nucleotide sequence: TGTGCCAGCAGCGCCGGGGAGGGCGAGGGTAATTCACCCCTCCACTTT. This translates into CASSAGEGEGNSPLHF.

The gene calls are TRBV7-9 and TRBJ1-2; D remains ambiguous. In germline, CDR1 is SEHNR, CDR2 FQNEAQ (reference sequence). The V and J ends lost 5 bases and 4 bases respectively, with 20 bases between them. This CDR3 is built from 16 residues. The CDR3 here is CASSPITGQFLYGYTF. DNA for the CDR3: TGTGCCAGCAGCCCCATCACTGGGCAGTTCCTCTATGGCTACACCTTC.

The chain couples TRBV6-5 to TRBJ1-2; weak D call: TRBD1 (5 bases). With 6 bases removed from V and 7 bases from J, the gap between germline ends came to 9 bases. Germline V gene data show CDR1 as MNHEY and CDR2 as SVGAGI. This CDR3 has 11 amino acids. The CDR3 DNA is TGTGCCAGCAGCTGGGGGGGTGGCTACACCTTC. Encoded protein: CASSWGGGYTF.

This chain connects TRBV4-2 to TRBJ2-1; TRBD2 matches 7 bases. In germline, CDR1 is LGHNA, CDR2 YNFKEQ. CDR3 length equals 14 residues. V gave up 1 base and J gave up 8 bases; unmatched junction bases: 5. Here the CDR3 DNA reads TGTGCCAGCAGCCAAGGGGGGGGTATAGATGAGCAGTTCTTC. It specifies CASSQGGGIDEQFF.

The V call is TRBV21-1, the J call TRBJ2-7; TRBD1 reflects the table's D call only, with no check against the DNA. TRBV21-1 is assigned pseudogene status. This CDR3 spans 16 amino acids. The DNA for the CDR3 is TGTGCCAGCAGCAACACGCGGGACAGACGTATGAACGAGCAGTACTTC. This encodes CASSNTRDRRMNEQYF.

The chain is built from TRBV6-6 and TRBJ2-7, with 11 bases identical to TRBD2. Losses at the gene ends were 4 bases for V and 5 bases for J; bases not matched to a gene: 7. The CDR3 has 15 amino acids. From germline, CDR1 is MNHNY and CDR2 SVGAGI (reference sequence). The CDR3: CASSSASGGRNEQYF. DNA for the CDR3: TGTGCCAGCAGTTCGGCTAGCGGGGGGAGAAACGAGCAGTACTTC.

This clone has just a few counts. This chain uses TRBV6-1 with TRBJ2-7, with TRBD2 matching over 11 bases. V shed 2 bases, J shed 2 bases, and the junction held 11 bases outside the gene matches. Germline CDR1 and CDR2: MNHNS and SASEGT. CDR3 length equals 18 residues. This CDR3 is CASSELAGGRAPPYEQYF. The CDR3 DNA sequence: TGTGCCAGCAGTGAATTAGCGGGAGGGCGGGCCCCTCCCTACGAGCAGTACTTC.

The J gene is TRBJ1-5, the V gene TRBV2; possible D gene TRBD1, 5 bases. Germline loops: CDR1 SNHLY, CDR2 FYNNEI. CDR3 length: 13 residues. With 7 bases removed from V and 4 bases from J, the gap between germline ends came to 11 bases. As DNA, the CDR3 is TGTGCCAGCACCCGGGGGGGAAATCAGCCCCAGCATTTT. It specifies CASTRGGNQPQHF.

This chain connects TRBV24-1 to TRBJ2-7; 7 positions agree with TRBD1. The trim removed 2 bases at V and 3 bases at J, leaving 3 bases unmatched. The germline gives CDR1 KGHDR, CDR2 SFDVKD. This CDR3 has 14 amino acids. DNA of the CDR3: TGTGCCACCAGTGATTCTACAGGGGTCTACGAGCAGTACTTC. It translates to CATSDSTGVYEQYF.

The chain combines TRBV6-5 with TRBJ2-7, with 9 bases identical to TRBD2. Losses at the gene ends were 3 bases for V and 0 bases for J; bases not matched to a gene: 6. Germline V gene data show CDR1 as MNHEY and CDR2 as SVGAGI. There are 16 residues in the CDR3. For the CDR3, the DNA is TGTGCCAGCAGTTATCTTCTAGCGGGGAGCTCCTACGAGCAGTACTTC. As protein: CASSYLLAGSSYEQYF.

CDR3 DNA: TGTGCCAGCAGCTTGACAGCGGGGGGGCCCGCAGATACGCAGTATTTT. Its protein is CASSLTAGGPADTQYF. V and J are TRBV5-4 and TRBJ2-3; 10 bases align to TRBD2. The CDR3 is 16 residues long. V was clipped by 1 base and J by 4 bases; unmatched bases: 6. Germline-derived CDR1 and CDR2 are SGHNT and YYREEE (reference sequence).

The chain employs TRBV4-2 and TRBJ2-3; perhaps TRBD2 as D (5 bases). Trimming took 4 bases from V and 4 from J, leaving 6 bases between them. The CDR3 is made up of 12 amino acids. Germline V lookup: CDR1 LGHNA, CDR2 YNFKEQ. CDR3 DNA: TGTGCCAGCAGCCCCGGGGCAGATACGCAGTATTTT. This sequence encodes CASSPGADTQYF.

The genes are TRBV19 and TRBJ2-2, with D perhaps matching TRBD1 (5 bases). CDR1 is LNHDA and CDR2 is SQIVND in the germline V gene (reference sequence). V lost 2 bases, J lost 0 bases, and 13 bases lay in between. The CDR3 runs 17 residues. The CDR3 nucleotides are TGTGCCAGTAGTATATACCGACAGCCAACGAACACCGGGGAGCTGTTTTTT. This codes for CASSIYRQPTNTGELFF.

This clone occurred once. The V gene is TRBV5-4, the J gene TRBJ2-3; the match to TRBD2 covers 8 bases. The CDR3 covers 16 residues. Germline trimming cut 4 bases from V and 3 bases from J; bases unmatched to any gene: 10. The germline gives CDR1 SGHNT, CDR2 YYREEE (reference sequence). The CDR3 here is CASSPAGLVSTDTQYF. The CDR3 DNA reads as TGTGCCAGCAGCCCGGCGGGACTAGTGAGTACAGATACGCAGTATTTT.

This chain links TRBV18 with TRBJ2-7, with 7 bases identical to TRBD1. Losses at the gene ends were 6 bases for V and 5 bases for J; bases not matched to a gene: 7. Germline V gives CDR1 KGHSH, CDR2 LQKENI. The CDR3 is 13 amino acids. The CDR3, as DNA: TGTGCCAGCTCCCTGACAGGGTCTAACGAGCAGTACTTC. This encodes CASSLTGSNEQYF.

This clone was detected once. The rearrangement links TRBV4-3 to TRBJ1-5; D is perhaps TRBD1 (5 bases). The length of the CDR3 is 15 residues. The germline V and J ends were trimmed by 0 bases and 7 bases, with 13 bases remaining between them. The germline CDR1 and CDR2 sequences are LGHNA and YSLEER. The CDR3, as DNA: TGCGCCAGCAGCCAAGAGACGGGACTCCCCCAGCCCCAGCATTTT. Translating gives CASSQETGLPQPQHF.

The chain couples TRBV19 to TRBJ1-3; D not certain. This CDR3 has 13 residues. Between the trimmed V and J ends, which lost 4 bases and 4 bases, there was a span of 8 bases. Germline V gives CDR1 LNHDA, CDR2 SQIVND (reference sequence). DNA of the CDR3: TGTGCCAGTAGTACCCCGTCGGGAAACACCATATATTTT. It yields the protein CASSTPSGNTIYF.